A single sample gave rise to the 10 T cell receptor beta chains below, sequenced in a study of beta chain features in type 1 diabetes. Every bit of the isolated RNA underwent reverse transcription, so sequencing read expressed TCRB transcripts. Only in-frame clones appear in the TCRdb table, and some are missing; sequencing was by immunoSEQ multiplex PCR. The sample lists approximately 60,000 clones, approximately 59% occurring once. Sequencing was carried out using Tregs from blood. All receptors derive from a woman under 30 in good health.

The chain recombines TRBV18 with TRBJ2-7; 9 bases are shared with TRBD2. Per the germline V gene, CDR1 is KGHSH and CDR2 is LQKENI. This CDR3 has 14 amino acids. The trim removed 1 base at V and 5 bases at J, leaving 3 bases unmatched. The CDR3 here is CASSPLAGEHEQYF. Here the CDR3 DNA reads TGTGCCAGCTCACCACTAGCGGGAGAGCACGAGCAGTACTTC.

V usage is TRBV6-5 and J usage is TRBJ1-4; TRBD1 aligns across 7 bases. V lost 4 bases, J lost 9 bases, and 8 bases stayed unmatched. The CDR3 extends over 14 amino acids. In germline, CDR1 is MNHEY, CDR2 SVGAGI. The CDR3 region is CASSSPGQIQKLFF. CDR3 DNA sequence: TGTGCCAGCAGTTCACCGGGACAGATCCAAAAACTGTTTTTT.

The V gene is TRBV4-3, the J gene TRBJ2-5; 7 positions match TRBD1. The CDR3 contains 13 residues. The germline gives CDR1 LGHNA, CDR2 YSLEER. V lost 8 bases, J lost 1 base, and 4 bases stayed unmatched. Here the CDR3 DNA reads TGCGCCAGCGTATGGGACAGCCAAGAGACCCAGTACTTC. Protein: CASVWDSQETQYF.

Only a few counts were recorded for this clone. Here the CDR3 reads CASSPKAGEETQYF. The DNA for the CDR3 is TGTGCCAGCAGCCCCAAAGCGGGAGAAGAGACCCAGTACTTC. J is TRBJ2-5 and V is TRBV5-4, with 8 bases that match TRBD2. The CDR3 contains 14 residues. Germline loops: CDR1 SGHNT, CDR2 YYREEE (reference sequence). The V segment lost 4 bases and the J segment 3 bases; nucleotides outside the gene matches: 5.

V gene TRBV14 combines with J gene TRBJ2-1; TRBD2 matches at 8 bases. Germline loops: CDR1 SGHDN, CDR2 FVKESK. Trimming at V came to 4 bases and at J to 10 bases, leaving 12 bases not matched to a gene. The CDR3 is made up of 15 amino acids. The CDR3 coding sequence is TGTGCCAGCAGCCTAACCGGACTAGCTTTTTGGGAGCAGTTCTTC. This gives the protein CASSLTGLAFWEQFF.

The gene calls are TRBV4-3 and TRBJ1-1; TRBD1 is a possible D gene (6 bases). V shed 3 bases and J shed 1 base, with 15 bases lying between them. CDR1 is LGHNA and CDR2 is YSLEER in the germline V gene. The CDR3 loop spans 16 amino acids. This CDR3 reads CASSQETGLGNTEAFF. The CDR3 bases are TGCGCCAGCAGCCAGGAAACAGGGCTGGGGAACACTGAAGCTTTCTTT.

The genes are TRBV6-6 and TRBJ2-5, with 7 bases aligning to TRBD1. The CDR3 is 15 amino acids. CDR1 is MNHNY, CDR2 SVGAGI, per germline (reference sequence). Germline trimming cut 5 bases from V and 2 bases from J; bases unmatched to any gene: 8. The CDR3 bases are TGTGCCAGCAGTAAACCGGGGACAGTTCAAGAGACCCAGTACTTC. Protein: CASSKPGTVQETQYF.

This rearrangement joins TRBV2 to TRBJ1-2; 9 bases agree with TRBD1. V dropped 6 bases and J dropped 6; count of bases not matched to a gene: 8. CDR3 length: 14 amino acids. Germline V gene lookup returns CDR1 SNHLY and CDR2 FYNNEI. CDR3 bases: TGTGCCAGCAGAGAGACAGGGGGTGTCCATGGCTACACCTTC. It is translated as CASRETGGVHGYTF.

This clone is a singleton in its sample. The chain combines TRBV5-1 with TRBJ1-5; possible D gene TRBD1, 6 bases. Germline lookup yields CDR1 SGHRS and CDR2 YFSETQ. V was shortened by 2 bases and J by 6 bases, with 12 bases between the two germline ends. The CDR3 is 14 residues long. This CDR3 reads CASSFGTSGQPQHF. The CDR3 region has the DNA TGCGCCAGCAGCTTCGGGACATCGGGTCAGCCCCAGCATTTT.

This CDR3 reads CASSPGTQGYTF. The CDR3, as DNA: TGTGCCAGCTCACCAGGGACACAGGGCTACACCTTC. This chain links TRBV18 with TRBJ1-2; a weak D match, TRBD1 (6 bases). CDR1 and CDR2 from the germline V gene are KGHSH and LQKENI. CDR3 length equals 12 residues. Deletions cut 2 bases from V and 8 bases from J, with 9 bases between.